Listed below are T cell receptor beta chains from one sample, sequenced in a study of blood T cell repertoires in COVID-19. Generated by immunoSEQ multiplex PCR, the TCRdb table keeps only in-frame clones and is missing some. Found here are roughly 150,000 clones, about 86% of them singletons; the top ten hold roughly 19%. The material sequenced was peripheral blood. These receptors came from a woman aged 80 or over with acute or convalescent COVID-19. The CDR3 runs from the conserved cysteine through the conserved F or W. The order of the fields is CDR3 DNA, CDR3 protein, V gene, clone size, J gene, D gene, CDR3 length. A D gene is named only where the DNA matches it firmly. Some rows have no size entry. The others give once, few or many, or a class for an expanded clone.

TGTGCCAGTTCTAAGGAGGCATTGAGCTCTGGAAACACCATATATTTT	CASSKEALSSGNTIYF	TRBV19	.	TRBJ1-3	.	16
TGTGCCAGTAGCCAACACAGGGTAGGCGGGGAGCTGTTTTTT	CASSQHRVGGELFF	TRBV19	.	TRBJ2-2	.	14
TGTGCCAGCAGCCCTCGAACAGGGACGACTGAAGCTTTCTTT	CASSPRTGTTEAFF	TRBV5-6	.	TRBJ1-1	.	14
TGTGCCACTGCCGGGACTAGCGGAGGCGAGCAGTTCTTC	CATAGTSGGEQFF	TRBV15	.	TRBJ2-1	TRBD2	13
TGTGCCAGCAGCCTCGAGACGGGGCTCTCCCGGACAGGATTCTATGGCTACACCTTC	CASSLETGLSRTGFYGYTF	TRBV5-6	.	TRBJ1-2	TRBD1	19
TGTGCCAGCAGCTTAATGGCGGGGAGAGGGGGCTCACCCCTCCACTTT	CASSLMAGRGGSPLHF	TRBV13	.	TRBJ1-6	TRBD1	16
TGTGCCAGTCGTGCCTCGGGACAGGGGTTTCCACCCCTCCACTTT	CASRASGQGFPPLHF	TRBV19	.	TRBJ1-6	TRBD1	15
TGTGCCAGTAGACAGGACAGGGGGAACGAAAAACTGTTTTTT	CASRQDRGNEKLFF	TRBV19	.	TRBJ1-4	TRBD1	14
TGTGCCAGCAGCCCTACGGACAGGGGGATGCGCACTGAAGCTTTCTTT	CASSPTDRGMRTEAFF	TRBV6-4	few	TRBJ1-1	TRBD1	16
TGTGCCAGCAGTCACAGAGACGCCGGGGAGCTGTTTTTT	CASSHRDAGELFF	TRBV5-6	.	TRBJ2-2	.	13
TGTGCCATCAGGTCCTCAGGGGGCTCGAACACTGAAGCTTTCTTT	CAIRSSGGSNTEAFF	TRBV10-3	.	TRBJ1-1	TRBD1	15
TGTGCCAGCAGTTACTTCGGGACTAGCGGAACCTACGAGCAGTACTTC	CASSYFGTSGTYEQYF	TRBV6-6	.	TRBJ2-7	TRBD2	16
TGTGCCAGTAGTATAGGTCGACATCGCGAATATAGCAATCAGCCCCAGCATTTT	CASSIGRHREYSNQPQHF	TRBV19	.	TRBJ1-5	.	18
TGTGCCTGGAGTGTACACTGGGACTCCCCTTATGGCTACACCTTC	CAWSVHWDSPYGYTF	TRBV30	.	TRBJ1-2	.	15
TGTGCCAGTAGCCCTAGGAGGATCCTATTCAGGGGCTACACCTTC	CASSPRRILFRGYTF	TRBV19	few	TRBJ1-2	.	15
TGTGCCAGCAGCTTTTGGGACTTACAAGAGACCCAGTACTTC	CASSFWDLQETQYF	TRBV7-3	.	TRBJ2-5	.	14
TGTGCCAGCAGTAGGGGACTAGCGGGCCGCTCCTACAATGAGCAGTTCTTC	CASSRGLAGRSYNEQFF	TRBV27	.	TRBJ2-1	TRBD2	17
TGTGCCAGCAGGCGGGACAGGGGTGTGCACGAGCAGTACTTC	CASRRDRGVHEQYF	TRBV5-6	.	TRBJ2-7	TRBD1	14
TGTGCCAGCAGCCCTACAGGGGGTGAAGGGGAGACCCAGTACTTC	CASSPTGGEGETQYF	TRBV5-4	.	TRBJ2-5	TRBD1	15
TGTGCCAGCTCACCAGGAACAGGATCAAACTATGGCTACACCTTC	CASSPGTGSNYGYTF	TRBV18	.	TRBJ1-2	.	15
TGTGCCAGCAGCTTAGTAGGGGGGGGACAGGTTCAGCCCCAGCATTTT	CASSLVGGGQVQPQHF	TRBV7-9	.	TRBJ1-5	TRBD1	16
TGTGCCATCAGTGAGGCAGACAAACTCCAAGAGACCCAGTACTTC	CAISEADKLQETQYF	TRBV10-3	few	TRBJ2-5	.	15
TGTGCCAGCAGGCCTATAGGGGCTGGTGGGAACACTGAAGCTTTCTTT	CASRPIGAGGNTEAFF	TRBV6-2/TRBV6-3	.	TRBJ1-1	.	16
TGTGCCAGCAGTTTAGGAGGCGGCAGGTCAGCCTACGAGCAGTACTTC	CASSLGGGRSAYEQYF	TRBV27	.	TRBJ2-7	.	16
TGTGCCAGCAGCCAAGAAGTAGGGGGCCGGTCACCCCTCCACTTT	CASSQEVGGRSPLHF	TRBV3-1/TRBV3-2	.	TRBJ1-6	TRBD1	15
TGTGCCAGCAGCTTAGCCAGGGATCCATACTACGAGCAGTACTTC	CASSLARDPYYEQYF	TRBV7-2	.	TRBJ2-7	.	15
TGTGCCAGCAGCTCCTGGGGACAGTCTCTGAACACTGAAGCTTTCTTT	CASSSWGQSLNTEAFF	TRBV7-9	.	TRBJ1-1	TRBD1	16
TGTGCCAGCAGCTTTACAGGGCGCGAGCAGTACTTC	CASSFTGREQYF	TRBV7-9	few	TRBJ2-7	.	12
TGCGCCAGCAGCTTGGGTTCTACAGGAACCTACAATGAGCAGTTCTTC	CASSLGSTGTYNEQFF	TRBV5-1	.	TRBJ2-1	.	16
TGTGCCAGCAGCTCCGGGACTAGTCGGAGAGAGACCCAGTACTTC	CASSSGTSRRETQYF	TRBV28	.	TRBJ2-5	TRBD2	15
TGCGCCAGCAGTGAGCTGGACAGACCAAACACCATATATTTT	CASSELDRPNTIYF	TRBV10-2	once	TRBJ1-3	.	14
TGCGCCAGCAGCCAAGAAGGCCGGAGTAATTCACCCCTCCACTTT	CASSQEGRSNSPLHF	TRBV4-3	.	TRBJ1-6	.	15
TGTGCCAGCAGTACCCCTCCGGGACAGGGAGACAATCAGCCCCAGCATTTT	CASSTPPGQGDNQPQHF	TRBV28	.	TRBJ1-5	TRBD1	17
TGTGCCAGCAGCCCAGCGGGACTAGCTACCCCCTACAATGAGCAGTTCTTC	CASSPAGLATPYNEQFF	TRBV7-9	.	TRBJ2-1	TRBD2	17
TGCGCCAGCAGCTGGGACAGGGGGCGATGGGATGAGCAGTTCTTC	CASSWDRGRWDEQFF	TRBV5-1	once	TRBJ2-1	TRBD1	15
TGCAGCGCCCGACAGGGGTTGGTCGAGACCCAGTACTTC	CSARQGLVETQYF	TRBV29-1	.	TRBJ2-5	TRBD1	13
TGTGCCAGCAGCTTAGGCGGGACTAGCGGGAGGGGACGAGATACGCAGTATTTT	CASSLGGTSGRGRDTQYF	TRBV11-2	.	TRBJ2-3	TRBD2	18
TGTGCCAGCAGCCAAACTAACTGGCGGCTGTTTTTT	CASSQTNWRLFF	TRBV6-5	.	TRBJ1-4	.	12
TGTGCCAGCAGTCCTCAGCGGAGTATAAGTTGGGGGGGTACGCAGTATTTT	CASSPQRSISWGGTQYF	TRBV13	.	TRBJ2-3	TRBD2	17
TGTGCCAGCAGTCTCGGGACTAGCGGGGGGCCCACCGGGGAGCTGTTTTTT	CASSLGTSGGPTGELFF	TRBV6-6	.	TRBJ2-2	TRBD2	17
TGTGCCAGCAGTTATCTACCGACAGGGGATCAGCCCCAGCATTTT	CASSYLPTGDQPQHF	TRBV6-2/TRBV6-3	.	TRBJ1-5	TRBD1	15
TGTGCCAGCAGCCAGACGGGAGGGATGAACACTGAAGCTTTCTTT	CASSQTGGMNTEAFF	TRBV14	few	TRBJ1-1	.	15
TGTGCCAGCAGCCAAGAGGGGAGATCTGGAAACACCATATATTTT	CASSQEGRSGNTIYF	TRBV4-2	once	TRBJ1-3	.	15
TGTGCCAGCAGCGAACATCCGAAGGGAGGTACGCAGTATTTT	CASSEHPKGGTQYF	TRBV9	.	TRBJ2-3	.	14
TGTGCCAGCAGCTATGCCGGCGGGGGGCCCATTAAGACCCAGTACTTC	CASSYAGGGPIKTQYF	TRBV7-2	.	TRBJ2-5	TRBD2	16
TGTGCCAGCAGAACCGACAGGGGTGGCTATGGCTACACCTTC	CASRTDRGGYGYTF	TRBV28	.	TRBJ1-2	TRBD1	14
TGTGCCAGCAGCTTAGGGGCAGGCCTTGGGGAGCTGTTTTTT	CASSLGAGLGELFF	TRBV7-9	.	TRBJ2-2	.	14
TGTGCCAGCAGCTTTCGCATCCTTGGCGAGCAGTTCTTC	CASSFRILGEQFF	TRBV5-8	.	TRBJ2-1	.	13
TGTGCCAGCAGATCGGGACAGGGGCGGTCGGAGCAGTTCTTC	CASRSGQGRSEQFF	TRBV7-3	.	TRBJ2-1	TRBD1	14
TGTGCCAGCAGCCAAGCGGGGGCTAGCACAGATACGCAGTATTTT	CASSQAGASTDTQYF	TRBV7-3	.	TRBJ2-3	TRBD2	15
TGTGCCAGCAGCTTGACTAGCGGGATAACAGATACGCAGTATTTT	CASSLTSGITDTQYF	TRBV5-4	.	TRBJ2-3	TRBD2	15
TGCGCCAGCAGCCAAGGGAAGGTTTACGGGGGCACAGATACGCAGTATTTT	CASSQGKVYGGTDTQYF	TRBV4-1	.	TRBJ2-3	.	17
TGTGCCAGCAGTTTGGCGGGTCCAAATGAAAAACTGTTTTTT	CASSLAGPNEKLFF	TRBV28	.	TRBJ1-4	.	14
TGTGCCAGCAGCTTAGCTAGCGGGGAAACCTACGAGCAGTACTTC	CASSLASGETYEQYF	TRBV13	.	TRBJ2-7	TRBD2	15
TGCGCCAGCAGCTTGGGTTACTTAAACCAAGAGACCCAGTACTTC	CASSLGYLNQETQYF	TRBV5-1	.	TRBJ2-5	.	15
TGTGCCACCAGTGATGGCGGGACAGGGCCGCAGAATGAGCAGTTCTTC	CATSDGGTGPQNEQFF	TRBV24-1	.	TRBJ2-1	TRBD1	16
TGTGCCAGCAGCAAAGCCGGGACTAGACAAGAGACCCAGTACTTC	CASSKAGTRQETQYF	TRBV11-3	.	TRBJ2-5	TRBD2	15
TGTGCCAGTAGCGACAGATACTATGGCTACACCTTC	CASSDRYYGYTF	TRBV19	.	TRBJ1-2	.	12
TGTGCCAGCAGCCAAGAAGGCCCGCTAGCGGGGGTCACAGATACGCAGTATTTT	CASSQEGPLAGVTDTQYF	TRBV14	.	TRBJ2-3	TRBD2	18
TGTGCCAGCAGCCAAGGGTCGGGGAGAGGAGGGTCCGGGGAGCTGTTTTTT	CASSQGSGRGGSGELFF	TRBV3-1/TRBV3-2	.	TRBJ2-2	.	17